This TCR beta chain stems from a study of CD8+CD57+ T cells in acquired aplastic anemia. In this sample, this clonotype turned up a few times. Individuals selected for sequencing had exhibited CD8+CD57+ cell expansion on flow cytometry. The germline CDR1 and CDR2 sequences are DFQATT and SNEGSKA (reference sequence). The CDR3 spans 14 residues. V was trimmed by 4 bases and J by 4 bases, leaving 16 bases between them. Profiling of TCR beta VDJ combinations and CDR3 sequences used genomic DNA as template. TCRdb called the reads again in MiXCR, with one record for every CDR3 protein. The sample carries some 150,000 distinct CDR3 sequences, 40% to 50% recorded once.

This receptor was identified in a human donor with aplastic anemia. The sequenced sample was sorted CD4+, CD8+, or CD8+CD57+ T cells (not recorded which) from PBMCs. The V gene is TRBV20-1, the J gene TRBJ1-2; no clear D gene. CDR3 loop: CSAIPLGLIYGYTF. The DNA of the CDR3 is TGCAGTGCTATCCCCCTCGGACTGATCTATGGCTACACCTTC.